What follows describes a single T cell receptor (beta chain). The sample belongs to a study of blood T cell repertoires in COVID-19. Study context: Both acute and convalescent COVID-19 samples were obtained from the United States, Italy and Spain. In each case, the material was cDNA or gDNA derived from T cells, B-cell-depleted T cells, or PBMCs.

Profiling relied on immunoSEQ multiplex PCR, and the TCRdb table lists in-frame clones only, not all of them. The data show 150,000 to 200,000 clones, roughly 89% seen once. Sequencing was carried out using peripheral blood. The clonotype originates from a human donor in a cohort sampled during active COVID-19.

CDR3 bases: TGCGCCAGCAGCTTGGAACTAGCGATGACAGATACGCAGTATTTT. It encodes CASSLELAMTDTQYF. The rearrangement uses TRBV5-1 and TRBJ2-3; 7 nucleotides agree with TRBD2. Germline CDR1 SGHRS, CDR2 YFSETQ. This CDR3 contains 15 residues. The J segment lost 3 bases and the V segment lost 0 bases, leaving 4 bases of the junction unmatched. Supplemented by reference TRBV5-1 and TRBJ2-3, the full variable domain reads KAGVTQTPRYLIKTRGQQVTLSCSPISGHRSVSWYQQTPGQGLQFLFEYFSETQRNKGNFPGRFSGRQFSNSRSEMNVSTLELGDSALYLCASSLELAMTDTQYFGPGTRLTVL.